This entry lists 29 T cell receptor beta chains sequenced from one sample in a study of Ad26.COV2.S vaccination and SARS-CoV-2 variants. TCRdb keeps only in-frame clones here, not all; method: immunoSEQ multiplex PCR. This table holds some 45,000 clones, 65% to 90% found once. The material was peripheral blood, obtained after recovery from COVID-19. The receptors here all came from a human donor who had recovered from COVID-19.

The V call is TRBV5-1, the J call TRBJ2-1, with 7 positions matching TRBD2. The CDR3 length is 15 residues. Germline lookup yields CDR1 SGHRS and CDR2 YFSETQ. J gave up 0 bases and V 4 bases, and 4 bases lay outside the gene matches. This chain's CDR3 is CASSPTGGSYNEQFF. CDR3 in DNA: TGCGCCAGCAGCCCGACGGGGGGCTCCTACAATGAGCAGTTCTTC.

The count of this clone is one. V is TRBV5-1 and J is TRBJ2-1; the match to TRBD1 covers 10 bases. The junction had 15 bases not matched to a gene; V was cut back by 1 base and J by 8 bases. Germline V lookup: CDR1 SGHRS, CDR2 YFSETQ. The CDR3 spans 18 residues. CDR3 residues: CASSLNAPGQGYVDEQFF. CDR3 nucleotides: TGCGCCAGCAGCTTGAACGCCCCGGGACAGGGGTACGTAGATGAGCAGTTCTTC.

The V call is TRBV6-1, the J call TRBJ2-1; TRBD1 matches at 9 bases. V trimming: 4 bases; J trimming: 2 bases; junction bases outside the gene matches: 9. This CDR3 is 17 amino acids long. The germline V gene encodes CDR1 MNHNS and CDR2 SASEGT. CDR3 in DNA: TGTGCCAGCAGTGCGGATGAGGGACAGGGACCCTACAATGAGCAGTTCTTC. This encodes CASSADEGQGPYNEQFF.

The chain recombines TRBV24-1 with TRBJ1-2; TRBD1 aligns across 7 bases. The CDR3 has 14 amino acids. CDR1 and CDR2 from the germline V gene are KGHDR and SFDVKD. V was pared by 4 bases and J by 2 bases, with 3 bases of the junction left unmatched. The CDR3 coding sequence is TGTGCCACCAGTGACCCAGGGGGGAACTATGGCTACACCTTC. It codes for CATSDPGGNYGYTF.

This chain links TRBV9 with TRBJ2-1; 11 nucleotides match TRBD2. With V trimmed by 4 bases and J by 9 bases, 12 bases remained unmatched. CDR1 SGDLS and CDR2 YYNGEE come from the germline V gene. CDR3 length: 16 amino acids. CDR3 in DNA: TGTGCCAGCAGCCCCCGAGGGTTTAGCGGGAGGGGTGAGCAGTTCTTC. It encodes CASSPRGFSGRGEQFF.

This chain joins TRBV19 and TRBJ2-3; D ambiguous. The CDR3 consists of 15 residues. Trimming took off 6 bases at V and 2 bases at J, with 15 bases between the two ends. Germline assignment: CDR1 LNHDA and CDR2 SQIVND (reference sequence). The CDR3 sequence is CASRAKSTFTDTQYF. The CDR3 nucleotides are TGTGCCAGTAGAGCCAAAAGTACCTTCACAGATACGCAGTATTTT.

The chain employs TRBV6-5 and TRBJ2-4; 12 bases line up with TRBD2. CDR1 and CDR2 (germline): MNHEY, SVGAGI. This CDR3 has 15 amino acids. J lost 5 bases, V lost 6 bases, and 5 bases had no gene match. CDR3 DNA: TGTGCCAGCAGAGGCCTAGCGGGGGGGCAAAACATTCAGTACTTC. It codes for CASRGLAGGQNIQYF.

V gene TRBV3-1 (or the pseudogene TRBV3-2) combines with J gene TRBJ1-6, with D unresolved. Germline CDR1 and CDR2: LGHDT and YNNKEL (reference sequence). V was clipped by 5 bases and J by 9 bases, with 14 bases between them. The CDR3 has 14 residues. The CDR3 sequence is CASSTPGRFSPLHF. CDR3 DNA: TGTGCCAGCAGCACGCCGGGCCGTTTTTCACCCCTCCACTTT.

The V and J genes are TRBV2 and TRBJ1-4; D is perhaps TRBD1 (6 bases). Germline CDR1 SNHLY, CDR2 FYNNEI. The CDR3 contains 14 residues. The V end was cut by 5 bases, the J end by 5 bases, with 12 bases between. The CDR3 sequence is CASSSDSWNEKLFF. CDR3 DNA: TGTGCCAGCAGTTCGGACAGCTGGAATGAAAAACTGTTTTTT.

The chain carries TRBV27 and TRBJ1-6; D ambiguous. The V gene's germline CDR1 is MNHEY and CDR2 SMNVEV (reference sequence). Deletions cut 3 bases from V and 7 bases from J, with 4 bases between. This CDR3 has 12 amino acids. The CDR3 sequence: CASSFRNSPLHF. The CDR3, as DNA: TGTGCCAGCAGTTTCCGGAATTCACCCCTCCACTTT.

The V call is TRBV24-1, the J call TRBJ2-1; D is possibly TRBD2 (5 bases). The CDR3 extends over 19 amino acids. The ends were cut back, 4 bases at V and 0 bases at J, with 21 bases in the middle. Germline loops: CDR1 KGHDR, CDR2 SFDVKD. CDR3 amino acids: CATSDSLPSERSSYNEQFF. As DNA, the CDR3 is TGTGCCACCAGTGACTCTCTTCCCTCCGAGCGGAGCTCCTACAATGAGCAGTTCTTC.

This sequence joins TRBV5-1 and TRBJ2-1; 14 bases map to TRBD2. There are 16 residues in the CDR3. J was trimmed by 4 bases and V by 1 base; bases with no gene match: 1. Germline CDR1 reads SGHRS; CDR2 reads YFSETQ. CDR3 nucleotides: TGCGCCAGCAGCTTGAGGACTAGCGGGGGGTACAATGAGCAGTTCTTC. Translating it yields CASSLRTSGGYNEQFF.

The J gene is TRBJ2-2, the V gene TRBV18; a weak D match, TRBD1 (5 bases). Per the germline V gene, CDR1 is KGHSH and CDR2 is LQKENI. V lost 2 bases and J lost 0, with 7 bases in between. CDR3 length: 15 residues. CDR3: CASSPAGTNTGELFF. DNA of the CDR3: TGTGCCAGCTCACCAGCAGGGACGAACACCGGGGAGCTGTTTTTT. Complete variable domain (other parts from reference TRBV18 and TRBJ2-2): NAGVMQNPRHLVRRRGQEARLRCSPMKGHSHVYWYRQLPEEGLKFMVYLQKENIIDESGMPKERFSAEFPKEGPSILRIQQVVRGDSAAYFCASSPAGTNTGELFFGEGSRLTVL.

The CDR3: CASSPSGPINSPLHF. The DNA for the CDR3 is TGTGCCAGCTCACCGTCGGGGCCGATTAATTCACCCCTCCACTTT. The V gene is TRBV18, the J gene TRBJ1-6; D may be TRBD1 (5 bases). Germline assignment: CDR1 KGHSH and CDR2 LQKENI. The CDR3 extends over 15 amino acids. Trimming pared 3 bases from V and 6 bases from J, leaving 12 bases between.

The rearrangement joins TRBV5-6 to TRBJ2-3, with TRBD2 matching over 8 bases. CDR3 length: 15 residues. The junction had 4 bases not matched to a gene; V was cut back by 0 bases and J by 4 bases. CDR1 SGHDT and CDR2 YYEEEE come from the germline V gene. The CDR3: CASSLVLAGADTQYF. For the CDR3, the DNA is TGTGCCAGCAGCTTGGTCCTAGCGGGCGCAGATACGCAGTATTTT. Drawing the rest from reference TRBV5-6 and TRBJ2-3, the complete variable domain is DAGVTQSPTHLIKTRGQQVTLRCSPKSGHDTVSWYQQALGQGPQFIFQYYEEEERQRGNFPDRFSGHQFPNYSSELNVNALLLGDSALYLCASSLVLAGADTQYFGPGTRLTVL.

The chain combines TRBV6-5 with TRBJ1-5, with no clear D. Trimming shortened V by 7 bases and J by 2 bases, and 9 bases separated the two germline ends. This CDR3 region has 13 residues. Germline CDR1 is MNHEY and CDR2 is SVGAGI. The CDR3 DNA is TGTGCCAGCAATAATGGCCGCAATCAGCCCCAGCATTTT. Amino acids: CASNNGRNQPQHF.

The chain couples TRBV23-1 to TRBJ2-1, with D perhaps TRBD1 (6 bases). TRBV23-1 counts as an open reading frame of uncertain function. Trimming pared 3 bases from V and 4 bases from J, leaving 22 bases between. There are 18 residues in the CDR3. CDR3 in DNA: TGCGCCAGCAGTCACCAAGGCTGGTTGGCAGGGGATTACAATGAGCAGTTCTTC. Its protein is CASSHQGWLAGDYNEQFF.

The rearrangement links TRBV27 to TRBJ1-5; no reliable D call. Germline V lookup: CDR1 MNHEY, CDR2 SMNVEV (reference sequence). With 3 bases removed from V and 6 bases from J, the gap between germline ends came to 15 bases. The length of the CDR3 is 15 residues. CDR3 bases: TGTGCCAGCAGTTTCCAACGCGTAGGCGGTCAGCCCCAGCATTTT. Protein sequence: CASSFQRVGGQPQHF.

The chain recombines TRBV4-2 with TRBJ2-1; 11 nucleotides line up with TRBD2. CDR1 and CDR2 from the germline V gene are LGHNA and YNFKEQ. V was pared by 0 bases and J by 4 bases, with 8 bases of the junction left unmatched. The CDR3 extends over 18 amino acids. DNA of the CDR3: TGTGCCAGCAGCCAAGAGATGCCCCTAGCGGGGGGATACAATGAGCAGTTCTTC. Encoded protein: CASSQEMPLAGGYNEQFF.

The chain has TRBV2 and TRBJ1-3, with no clear D. From germline, CDR1 is SNHLY and CDR2 FYNNEI. V lost 7 bases, J lost 0 bases, and 13 bases lay in between. The CDR3 has 15 residues. CDR3 sequence reads: CASNSQRGSGNTIYF. The CDR3 coding sequence is TGTGCCAGCAATTCCCAACGCGGCTCTGGAAACACCATATATTTT.

The chain employs TRBV5-1 and TRBJ2-7; D not certain. The V gene lost 0 bases and the J gene lost 0 bases, with 10 bases spanning the gap. The CDR3 sequence is 15 residues long. Looked up from germline, CDR1 is SGHRS and CDR2 is YFSETQ. The CDR3 nucleotides are TGCGCCAGCAGCTTGGCCATCATGCCCTCCTACGAGCAGTACTTC. Residues: CASSLAIMPSYEQYF.

The rearrangement joins TRBV11-2 to TRBJ2-1; D might be TRBD1 or TRBD2, each matching 6 bases. The V end was cut by 1 base, the J end by 6 bases, with 13 bases between. The CDR3 contains 15 residues. CDR1 is SGHAT, CDR2 FQNNGV, per germline. The CDR3 protein is CASSLGVRGGNEQFF. The CDR3 coding sequence is TGTGCCAGCAGCTTAGGGGTCAGGGGAGGCAATGAGCAGTTCTTC.

The chain combines TRBV24-1 with TRBJ2-1, with D possibly being TRBD2 (6 bases). Germline V lookup: CDR1 KGHDR, CDR2 SFDVKD. Trimming took off 7 bases at V and 7 bases at J, with 19 bases between the two ends. CDR3 length equals 15 residues. CDR3 in amino acids: CATSNRRANSNEQFF. The CDR3 DNA is TGTGCCACCAGCAATAGGAGGGCCAATAGTAATGAGCAGTTCTTC.

V gene TRBV5-6 combines with J gene TRBJ1-1; TRBD1 matches at 7 bases. Germline V gene sequence: CDR1 SGHDT, CDR2 YYEEEE. V shed 1 base and J 6 bases; nucleotides not matched to a gene: 9. This CDR3 has 15 amino acids. The CDR3 sequence is CASSLTGEIGAEAFF. CDR3 nucleotide sequence: TGTGCCAGCAGCTTGACAGGGGAAATAGGCGCTGAAGCTTTCTTT. Full variable domain (missing parts from reference TRBV5-6 and TRBJ1-1): DAGVTQSPTHLIKTRGQQVTLRCSPKSGHDTVSWYQQALGQGPQFIFQYYEEEERQRGNFPDRFSGHQFPNYSSELNVNALLLGDSALYLCASSLTGEIGAEAFFGQGTRLTVV.

The CDR3 is CASRADRKNTIYF. CDR3 DNA sequence: TGTGCCAGCAGAGCCGACAGAAAGAACACCATATATTTT. The J gene is TRBJ1-3, the V gene TRBV6-6, with D perhaps TRBD1 (5 bases). There are 13 residues in the CDR3. CDR1 and CDR2 (germline): MNHNY, SVGAGI (reference sequence). Between the trimmed V and J ends, which lost 6 bases and 7 bases, there was a span of 13 bases.

V usage is TRBV2 and J usage is TRBJ1-4, with TRBD1 matching over 7 bases. Unmatched junction bases numbered 2, after V lost 6 bases and J lost 7 bases. CDR1 is SNHLY and CDR2 is FYNNEI in the germline V gene. The CDR3 consists of 12 residues. CDR3 loop: CASRGDSEKLFF. CDR3 coding DNA: TGTGCCAGCAGGGGGGACAGTGAAAAACTGTTTTTT.

The chain uses TRBV3-1 (or the pseudogene TRBV3-2) and TRBJ2-2, with 8 bases that match TRBD1. This CDR3 has 15 residues. V shed 4 bases and J 12 bases; nucleotides not matched to a gene: 13. The germline CDR1 and CDR2 sequences are LGHDT and YNNKEL (reference sequence). CDR3 sequence (DNA): TGTGCCAGCAGCCGACAGGGGCGTCGTTCCGCGAAGCTGTTTTTT. Its protein product is CASSRQGRRSAKLFF.

The chain recombines TRBV7-8 with TRBJ2-5, with D possibly TRBD2 on 7 matching bases. The germline CDR1 and CDR2 sequences are SGHVS and FQNEAQ. The CDR3 totals 13 residues. The V end was cut by 5 bases, the J end by 5 bases, with 12 bases between. The CDR3 nucleotides read TGTGCCAGCAGCGTCAGGGGAGGGGAGACCCAGTACTTC. Its protein product is CASSVRGGETQYF.

V gene TRBV28 combines with J gene TRBJ2-7; D possibly corresponds to TRBD1 (6 bases). Germline V gene lookup returns CDR1 MDHEN and CDR2 SYDVKM. Trimming took 6 bases from V and 4 from J, leaving 7 bases between them. The CDR3 contains 11 residues. The CDR3 region has the DNA TGTGCCAGCAGACAGGGATACGAGCAGTACTTC. Protein product: CASRQGYEQYF.